These T cell receptor beta chains were read from a single sample in a study of T cell repertoires in cytomegalovirus infection. These receptors' targets are unknown. One entry per CDR3 protein results from TCRdb running MiXCR on the reads. The table shows about 830,000 distinct CDR3 sequences, with about 30% occurring only once. The sample was cultured CD8+ T cells from PBMCs, taken from culture after CMV antigen stimulation. All receptors come from a human donor in good health (CMV status not recorded). Some clones in this sample may be carry-over from other donors' samples. Both conserved end residues are part of each CDR3. A D gene is named only where the DNA matches it firmly. Clone size is stated in some rows and not others, as once, few, many or a class when expanded.

v_gene: TRBV12-5
abundance: NA
j_gene: TRBJ1-1
d_gene: TRBD1
CDR3aa: CASAPDREPFF
CDR3nt: TGTGCTAGTGCCCCCGACAGGGAACCTTTCTTT

v_gene: TRBV7-9
abundance: NA
j_gene: TRBJ2-5
d_gene: NA
CDR3aa: CASSSLSLKETQYF
CDR3nt: TGTGCCAGCAGCTCCCTAAGTTTAAAAGAGACCCAGTACTTC

v_gene: TRBV6-8
abundance: NA
j_gene: TRBJ1-1
d_gene: NA
CDR3aa: CASGRDSGWNTEAFF
CDR3nt: TGTGCCAGCGGCCGGGACTCAGGGTGGAACACTGAAGCTTTCTTT

v_gene: TRBV2
abundance: few
j_gene: TRBJ2-3
d_gene: NA
CDR3aa: CASSEVSGETDTQYF
CDR3nt: TGTGCCAGCAGTGAAGTTTCAGGGGAGACAGATACGCAGTATTTT

v_gene: TRBV7-9
abundance: NA
j_gene: TRBJ2-5
d_gene: TRBD1
CDR3aa: CASSLSPQGPETQYF
CDR3nt: TGTGCCAGCAGCCTATCCCCACAGGGGCCAGAGACCCAGTACTTC

v_gene: TRBV6-1
abundance: NA
j_gene: TRBJ1-2
d_gene: NA
CDR3aa: CASSELIGANYGYTF
CDR3nt: TGTGCCAGCAGTGAATTAATAGGGGCAAACTATGGCTACACCTTC

v_gene: TRBV24-1
abundance: NA
j_gene: TRBJ2-2
d_gene: NA
CDR3aa: CATSDRQDYTGELFF
CDR3nt: TGTGCCACCAGTGATCGCCAGGACTACACCGGGGAGCTGTTTTTT

v_gene: TRBV3-1
abundance: NA
j_gene: TRBJ1-1
d_gene: TRBD1
CDR3aa: CASSQDIGRGRAEAFF
CDR3nt: TGTGCCAGCAGCCAAGATATCGGCAGGGGGCGAGCTGAAGCTTTCTTT

v_gene: TRBV6-6
abundance: few
j_gene: TRBJ1-4
d_gene: NA
CDR3aa: CASSLDRLNEKLFF
CDR3nt: TGTGCCAGCAGTCTCGACAGGTTAAATGAAAAACTGTTTTTT

v_gene: TRBV7-2
abundance: many
j_gene: TRBJ2-5
d_gene: NA
CDR3aa: CASRLERSRGETQYF
CDR3nt: TGTGCCAGCAGATTGGAGAGGTCCAGAGGAGAGACCCAGTACTTC

v_gene: TRBV20-1
abundance: few
j_gene: TRBJ1-2
d_gene: NA
CDR3aa: CSAREQQNYGYTF
CDR3nt: TGCAGTGCTAGAGAACAGCAGAACTATGGCTACACCTTC

v_gene: TRBV5-1
abundance: few
j_gene: TRBJ1-2
d_gene: NA
CDR3aa: CASSLPGAPLGYTF
CDR3nt: TGCGCCAGCAGCCTCCCGGGGGCTCCCCTGGGCTACACCTTC

v_gene: TRBV28
abundance: few
j_gene: TRBJ2-1
d_gene: NA
CDR3aa: CASSEKWPPVMGDNEQFF
CDR3nt: TGTGCCAGCAGTGAGAAGTGGCCACCTGTGATGGGGGACAATGAGCAGTTCTTC

v_gene: TRBV12-3/TRBV12-4
abundance: NA
j_gene: TRBJ1-2
d_gene: TRBD1
CDR3aa: CASSLRQGNGYTF
CDR3nt: TGTGCCAGCAGTTTAAGACAGGGCAATGGCTACACCTTC

v_gene: TRBV4-1
abundance: NA
j_gene: TRBJ1-1
d_gene: TRBD1
CDR3aa: CASSQRQGHTEAFF
CDR3nt: TGCGCCAGCAGCCAGAGACAGGGGCACACTGAAGCTTTCTTT

v_gene: TRBV12-3/TRBV12-4
abundance: NA
j_gene: TRBJ1-6
d_gene: NA
CDR3aa: CASMGGANYNSPLHF
CDR3nt: TGTGCCAGCATGGGGGGCGCAAACTATAATTCACCCCTCCACTTT

v_gene: TRBV12-3/TRBV12-4
abundance: NA
j_gene: TRBJ2-2
d_gene: NA
CDR3aa: CASSPLTHTGELFF
CDR3nt: TGTGCCAGCAGTCCGCTGACCCACACCGGGGAGCTGTTTTTT

v_gene: TRBV6-4
abundance: few
j_gene: TRBJ2-7
d_gene: NA
CDR3aa: CASSRWGQRVSYEQYF
CDR3nt: TGTGCCAGCAGTAGGTGGGGGCAGAGAGTTTCCTACGAGCAGTACTTC

v_gene: TRBV7-8
abundance: few
j_gene: TRBJ2-2
d_gene: NA
CDR3aa: CASTIPPYTGELFF
CDR3nt: TGTGCCAGCACCATTCCTCCTTACACCGGGGAGCTGTTTTTT

v_gene: TRBV7-6
abundance: few
j_gene: TRBJ2-1
d_gene: NA
CDR3aa: CASSLHPGVDEQFF
CDR3nt: TGTGCTAGCAGCCTCCACCCGGGGGTCGATGAGCAGTTCTTC

v_gene: TRBV20-1
abundance: once
j_gene: TRBJ1-5
d_gene: TRBD1
CDR3aa: CSARGTGMNQPQHF
CDR3nt: TGCAGTGCTAGAGGGACAGGGATGAATCAGCCCCAGCATTTT

v_gene: TRBV7-2
abundance: many
j_gene: TRBJ2-1
d_gene: NA
CDR3aa: CASSPAEQFF
CDR3nt: TGTGCCAGCAGCCCCGCCGAGCAGTTCTTC

v_gene: TRBV19
abundance: NA
j_gene: TRBJ2-2
d_gene: TRBD1
CDR3aa: CASSIQGAYTGELFF
CDR3nt: TGTGCCAGTAGTATTCAGGGGGCTTACACCGGGGAGCTGTTTTTT

v_gene: TRBV4-1
abundance: NA
j_gene: TRBJ2-5
d_gene: TRBD2
CDR3aa: CASSQVRGGDQETQYF
CDR3nt: TGCGCCAGCAGCCAAGTGCGGGGGGGCGACCAAGAGACCCAGTACTTC

v_gene: TRBV12-3/TRBV12-4
abundance: once
j_gene: TRBJ2-3
d_gene: NA
CDR3aa: CASSFSFLTGSGGADTQYF
CDR3nt: TGTGCCAGCAGTTTCTCCTTCTTGACAGGGTCTGGCGGGGCAGATACGCAGTATTTT

v_gene: TRBV19
abundance: few
j_gene: TRBJ1-1
d_gene: NA
CDR3aa: CASIEYGEAFF
CDR3nt: TGTGCCAGTATAGAGTACGGTGAAGCTTTCTTT

v_gene: TRBV4-1
abundance: few
j_gene: TRBJ1-4
d_gene: TRBD1
CDR3aa: CASSQAGGTNEKLFF
CDR3nt: TGCGCCAGCAGCCAAGCAGGGGGCACTAATGAAAAACTGTTTTTT

v_gene: TRBV20-1
abundance: NA
j_gene: TRBJ2-3
d_gene: TRBD2
CDR3aa: CSATTSGGASDTDTQYF
CDR3nt: TGCAGTGCTACCACTAGCGGGGGGGCGTCAGACACAGATACGCAGTATTTT

v_gene: TRBV28
abundance: NA
j_gene: TRBJ1-5
d_gene: NA
CDR3aa: CASSFFGLPSNQPQHF
CDR3nt: TGTGCCAGCAGTTTTTTTGGGCTACCTTCCAATCAGCCCCAGCATTTT

v_gene: TRBV7-9
abundance: few
j_gene: TRBJ1-2
d_gene: TRBD1
CDR3aa: CASSSGQGARYGYTF
CDR3nt: TGTGCCAGCAGCTCGGGACAGGGGGCGCGATATGGCTACACCTTC

v_gene: TRBV7-8
abundance: NA
j_gene: TRBJ2-2
d_gene: NA
CDR3aa: CASSFIIGGEPFGELFF
CDR3nt: TGTGCCAGCAGCTTTATAATAGGAGGGGAACCTTTCGGGGAGCTGTTTTTT

v_gene: TRBV7-9
abundance: few
j_gene: TRBJ1-4
d_gene: NA
CDR3aa: CASSGGGGANEKLFF
CDR3nt: TGTGCCAGCAGCGGTGGGGGGGGCGCTAATGAAAAACTGTTTTTT

v_gene: TRBV6-1
abundance: few
j_gene: TRBJ2-1
d_gene: NA
CDR3aa: CASSEPVFTGNEQFF
CDR3nt: TGTGCCAGCAGTGAACCGGTTTTTACCGGAAATGAGCAGTTCTTC

v_gene: TRBV20-1
abundance: few
j_gene: TRBJ1-2
d_gene: NA
CDR3aa: CSARDRRGQGGGYTF
CDR3nt: TGCAGTGCTAGAGATCGAAGGGGCCAGGGTGGGGGCTACACCTTC

v_gene: TRBV6-5
abundance: few
j_gene: TRBJ1-6
d_gene: NA
CDR3aa: CASKKDSSYNSPLHF
CDR3nt: TGTGCCAGCAAAAAGGACAGCTCCTATAATTCACCCCTCCACTTT

v_gene: TRBV7-9
abundance: few
j_gene: TRBJ2-4
d_gene: NA
CDR3aa: CASSPTGEGIQYF
CDR3nt: TGTGCCAGCAGCCCTACCGGAGAGGGCATTCAGTACTTC

v_gene: TRBV7-6
abundance: few
j_gene: TRBJ2-5
d_gene: NA
CDR3aa: CASSFFPRFLQETQYF
CDR3nt: TGTGCCAGCAGCTTTTTTCCCAGGTTTCTACAAGAGACCCAGTACTTC

v_gene: TRBV19
abundance: few
j_gene: TRBJ1-1
d_gene: NA
CDR3aa: CASKGWDTEAFF
CDR3nt: TGTGCCAGTAAGGGGTGGGACACTGAAGCTTTCTTT

v_gene: TRBV7-9
abundance: few
j_gene: TRBJ2-7
d_gene: NA
CDR3aa: CASSLSRYEQYF
CDR3nt: TGTGCCAGCAGCTTAAGTCGATACGAGCAGTACTTC

v_gene: TRBV27
abundance: few
j_gene: TRBJ2-7
d_gene: NA
CDR3aa: CASSPRGITYEQYF
CDR3nt: TGTGCCAGCAGTCCCCGAGGAATTACCTACGAGCAGTACTTC